The clone carrying this T cell receptor beta chain was seen at least ten times. Its matching antigen is unknown. Combining a sample-barcoded 5' primer with a J-beta primer mix, a second PCR ran for 7 to 11 cycles. TCRdb itself ran the 5' RACE reads through MiXCR, one entry per CDR3 protein. The sample comprises 800,000 to 950,000 distinct CDR3 sequences, 25% to 30% of which are singletons, and about 10% rests with the top ten. Trimming at V came to 4 bases and at J to 2 bases, leaving 5 bases not matched to a gene. In germline, CDR1 is MDHEN, CDR2 SYDVKM. This CDR3 region has 14 residues. The record originates from a study of blood T cells in healthy people across ages. The study, taken as a whole, reports: TCR beta diversity, measured per million T cells, fell in a roughly linear way with age.

These data also featured in a second study, about T cells of mothers and their children. That investigation notes: In both related and unrelated pairs, TCR recombination output is shaped similarly by thymic selection.

Sequenced input: blood. The TCR was taken from a woman between 35 and 50 years old in good health. The chain employs TRBV28 and TRBJ2-7; 7 positions match TRBD1. DNA for the CDR3: TGTGCCAGCAGTTCGACAGGGCTTACCTACGAGCAGTACTTC. Translated, it gives CASSSTGLTYEQYF.